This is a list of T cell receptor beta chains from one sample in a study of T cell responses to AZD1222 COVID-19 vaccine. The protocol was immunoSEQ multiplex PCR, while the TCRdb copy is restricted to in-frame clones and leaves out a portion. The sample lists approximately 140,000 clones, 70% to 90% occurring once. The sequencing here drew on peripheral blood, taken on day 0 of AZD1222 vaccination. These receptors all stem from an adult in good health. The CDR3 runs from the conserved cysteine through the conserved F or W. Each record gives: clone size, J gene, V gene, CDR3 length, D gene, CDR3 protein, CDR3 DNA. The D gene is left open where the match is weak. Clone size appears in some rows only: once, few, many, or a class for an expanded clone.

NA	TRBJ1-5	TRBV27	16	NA	CASSLQGLATHQPQHF	TGTGCCAGCAGTTTACAGGGGCTCGCTACGCATCAGCCCCAGCATTTT
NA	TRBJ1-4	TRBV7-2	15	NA	CASSQTRGAGEKLFF	TGTGCCAGCAGCCAAACGCGGGGGGCGGGTGAAAAACTGTTTTTT
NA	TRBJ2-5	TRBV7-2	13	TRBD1	CASSQTGLQTQYF	TGTGCCAGCAGCCAGACAGGGCTGCAGACCCAGTACTTC
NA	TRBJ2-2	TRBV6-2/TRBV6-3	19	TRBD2	CASSYGKLAGNRNTGELFF	TGTGCCAGCAGTTACGGGAAACTAGCGGGAAACAGGAACACCGGGGAGCTGTTTTTT
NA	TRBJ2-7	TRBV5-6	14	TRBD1	CASSRGQGAFEQYF	TGTGCCAGCAGCCGGGGGCAGGGGGCGTTCGAGCAGTACTTC
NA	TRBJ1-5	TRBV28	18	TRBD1	CASRPTGLTLYSNQPQHF	TGTGCCAGCAGACCGACAGGGTTGACCCTTTATAGCAATCAGCCCCAGCATTTT
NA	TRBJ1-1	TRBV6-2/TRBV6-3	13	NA	CASSYSIHPEAFF	TGTGCCAGCAGTTACTCGATACACCCTGAAGCTTTCTTT
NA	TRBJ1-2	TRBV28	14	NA	CASTPTGHDYGYTF	TGTGCCAGCACCCCAACCGGACACGACTATGGCTACACCTTC
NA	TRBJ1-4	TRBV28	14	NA	CASSSTGLVEKLFF	TGTGCCAGCAGTTCCACAGGGCTCGTTGAAAAACTGTTTTTT
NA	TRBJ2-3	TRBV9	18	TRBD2	CASSVVSGGPVGTDTQYF	TGTGCCAGCAGCGTAGTATCGGGAGGGCCGGTCGGCACAGATACGCAGTATTTT
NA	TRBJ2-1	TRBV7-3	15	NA	CASSLRPSSYNEQFF	TGTGCCAGCAGCTTAAGGCCGAGCTCCTACAATGAGCAGTTCTTC
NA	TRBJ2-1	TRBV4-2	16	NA	CASSRSGEWRADEQFF	TGTGCCAGCAGCCGTTCGGGGGAATGGCGGGCGGATGAGCAGTTCTTC
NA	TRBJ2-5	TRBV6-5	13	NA	CASRGIGQETQYF	TGTGCCAGCAGAGGGATCGGGCAAGAGACCCAGTACTTC
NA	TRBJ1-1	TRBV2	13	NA	CASRGQINTEAFF	TGTGCCAGCAGAGGACAAATAAACACTGAAGCTTTCTTT
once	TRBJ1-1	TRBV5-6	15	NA	CASSLTGIGHTEAFF	TGTGCCAGCAGCTTGACCGGGATTGGGCACACTGAAGCTTTCTTT
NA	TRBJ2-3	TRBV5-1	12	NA	CASSLSTDTQYF	TGCGCCAGCAGCCTTAGCACAGATACGCAGTATTTT
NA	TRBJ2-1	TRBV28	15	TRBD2	CAIERAGGSYNEQFF	TGTGCCATCGAAAGGGCGGGAGGCTCCTACAATGAGCAGTTCTTC
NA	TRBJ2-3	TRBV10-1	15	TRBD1	CASRQGTGDTDTQYF	TGCGCCAGCAGACAAGGGACAGGAGACACAGATACGCAGTATTTT
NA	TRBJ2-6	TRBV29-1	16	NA	CSVREGAISGANVLTF	TGCAGCGTAAGGGAGGGGGCGATTTCCGGGGCCAACGTCCTGACTTTC